This T cell receptor beta chain was recorded in a study of molecular identifiers for immune sequencing clone quantification. Whole-study findings and limits: Investigators reportedly could detect spiked Jurkat TCR RNA from one cell among approximately 970,000 naive cells. Clones that exceeded 20 RNA copies held over 99% of effector molecules, yet under 1% in naive cells.

Notes on this clonotype: Its target is unknown. A much more abundant neighbour one base away suggests this may be a read error.

Using its own MiXCR run on the PCR reads, TCRdb lists one record per CDR3 protein. The sample carries almost 20,000 distinct CDR3 sequences, about a fifth recorded once. Trimming pared 5 bases from V and 0 bases from J, leaving 5 bases between. Germline CDR1 is SGDLS and CDR2 is YYNGEE. The CDR3 spans 13 residues. This clonotype was obtained from a human donor in good health. Some libraries in this study had Jurkat cell RNA spiked in. Sequencing input: naive CD8+ T cells from blood, with Jurkat cell RNA spiked in. Specified subset: FACS-sorted CD8+CD4-CCR7+CD45RA+ naive T cells. This chain links TRBV9 with TRBJ2-2, with D uncertain. The CDR3 DNA is TGTGCCAGCAGTCTCACGAACACCGGGGAGCTGTTTTTT. It yields the protein CASSLTNTGELFF.